One T cell receptor (beta chain) is described in this entry. This entry comes from a study of monozygotic twins with inflammatory bowel disease. The authors ran two nested PCRs of about 15 and 9 cycles on TCRalpha and TCRbeta cDNA. Reanalyzing the 5' RACE reads, TCRdb keeps one entry per CDR3 protein, without DNA. The sample data list some 330,000 distinct CDR3 sequences. This CDR3 has 13 residues. From germline, CDR1 is MNHEY and CDR2 SVGEGT. This sequence was found in a human donor with ulcerative colitis or Crohn's disease, or a healthy co-twin of an affected twin (not recorded which). The chain carries TRBV6-2 or TRBV6-3 and TRBJ2-1; TCRdb's D call, TRBD2, is unchecked because there is no DNA. The sequencing sample was made of blood. The CDR3 sequence is CATRDFSYNEQFF.